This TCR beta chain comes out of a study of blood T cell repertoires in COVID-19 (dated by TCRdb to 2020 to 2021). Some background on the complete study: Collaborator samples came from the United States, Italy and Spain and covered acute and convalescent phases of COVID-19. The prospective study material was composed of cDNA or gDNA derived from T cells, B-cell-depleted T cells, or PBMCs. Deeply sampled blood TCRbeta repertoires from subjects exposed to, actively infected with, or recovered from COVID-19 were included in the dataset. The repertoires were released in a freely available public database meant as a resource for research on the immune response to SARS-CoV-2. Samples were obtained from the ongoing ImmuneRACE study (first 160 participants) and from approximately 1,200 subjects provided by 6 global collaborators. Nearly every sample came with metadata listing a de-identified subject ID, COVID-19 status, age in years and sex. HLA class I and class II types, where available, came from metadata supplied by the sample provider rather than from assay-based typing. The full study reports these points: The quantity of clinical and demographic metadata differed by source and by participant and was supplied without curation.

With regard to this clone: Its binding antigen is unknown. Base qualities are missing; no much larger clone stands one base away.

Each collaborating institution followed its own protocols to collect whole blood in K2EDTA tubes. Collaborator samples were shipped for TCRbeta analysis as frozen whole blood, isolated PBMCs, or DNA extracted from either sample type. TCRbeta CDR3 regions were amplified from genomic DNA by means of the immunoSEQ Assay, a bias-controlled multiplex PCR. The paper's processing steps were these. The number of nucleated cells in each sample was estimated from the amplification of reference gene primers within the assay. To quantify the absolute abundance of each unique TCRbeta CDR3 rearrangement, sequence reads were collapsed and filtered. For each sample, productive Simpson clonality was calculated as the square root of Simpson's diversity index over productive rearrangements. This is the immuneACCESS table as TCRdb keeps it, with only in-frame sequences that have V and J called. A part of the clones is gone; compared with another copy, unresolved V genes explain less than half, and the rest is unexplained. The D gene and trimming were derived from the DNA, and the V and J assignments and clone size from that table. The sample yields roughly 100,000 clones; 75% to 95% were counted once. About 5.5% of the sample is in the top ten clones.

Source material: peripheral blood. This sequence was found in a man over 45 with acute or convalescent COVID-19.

The sequence in DNA is TGTGCCACCAGTGAGCGCAGGGGGCGCGACTATGGCTACACCTTC. Its translation reads: CATSERRGRDYGYTF. The chain was built from TRBV24-1 and TRBJ1-2; TRBD1 matches 8 bases in the middle. For CDR1 and CDR2, the germline V gene lists KGHDR and SFDVKD. The CDR3 contains 15 residues, cysteine and phenylalanine counted. The DNA shown is the 45-base CDR3, in frame from base 1. V ends up 4 bases short and J 3 bases short, with an unmatched junction base count of 6.